The next 5 T cell receptor beta chains were all read from a single sample in a study of a mutant IDH1 vaccine in newly diagnosed glioma. Their target antigens are unknown. Clones were sequenced by immunoSEQ multiplex PCR, and TCRdb holds only the in-frame ones, with some missing. The sample holds tens of thousands of clones, approximately 72% seen once. The time point here: week 23, last vaccination. Vaccinated patients received 300 ug of mutant IDH1 20-mer peptide per dose, with topical imiquimod. The material was PBMCs, obtained from a glioma patient whose treatment included an IDH1 peptide vaccine. These receptors were collected from a man aged 50 to 59 with glioma.

The gene calls are TRBV6-5 and TRBJ2-6, with a tentative D call TRBD2 (5 bases). The germline gives CDR1 MNHEY, CDR2 SVGAGI. This CDR3 has 15 residues. The V end lost 10 bases, the J end lost 0 bases, and 13 bases lay between the germline ends. The DNA of the CDR3 is TGTGCCACCTGGTCGGGGATCTCTGGGGCCAACGTCCTGACTTTC. This codes for CATWSGISGANVLTF.

The chain combines TRBV19 with TRBJ2-4; no firm D call. V lost 3 bases, J lost 0 bases, and 6 bases lay in between. The germline CDR1 and CDR2 sequences are LNHDA and SQIVND (reference sequence). CDR3 size: 14 residues. CDR3 DNA: TGTGCCAGTAGTATTTCTTTAGCCAAAAACATTCAGTACTTC. Amino acids: CASSISLAKNIQYF.

V and J are TRBV7-2 and TRBJ1-5, with TRBD1 matching over 8 bases. Germline-derived CDR1 and CDR2 are SGHTA and FQGNSA. Trimming cost V 4 bases and J 1 base; bases outside gene matches: 6. The CDR3 spans 16 residues. The CDR3 region is CASSSGQGVSNQPQHF. The DNA of the CDR3 is TGTGCCAGCAGCTCCGGACAGGGAGTAAGCAATCAGCCCCAGCATTTT.

This sequence joins TRBV19 and TRBJ2-3; 7 bases agree with TRBD2. V shed 6 bases, J shed 1 base, and the junction held 13 bases outside the gene matches. The germline V gene encodes CDR1 LNHDA and CDR2 SQIVND (reference sequence). The CDR3 runs to 17 residues. CDR3 protein: CASSPAVGGEGTDTQYF. Written as DNA, the CDR3 is TGTGCCAGTAGCCCCGCGGTTGGGGGGGAGGGCACAGATACGCAGTATTTT. Filled out from reference TRBV19 and TRBJ2-3, the complete variable domain reads DGGITQSPKYLFRKEGQNVTLSCEQNLNHDAMYWYRQDPGQGLRLIYYSQIVNDFQKGDIAEGYSVSREKKESFPLTVTSAQKNPTAFYLCASSPAVGGEGTDTQYFGPGTRLTVL.

The V and J genes are TRBV30 and TRBJ2-7; 9 nucleotides agree with TRBD1. CDR3 length equals 15 residues. V lost 4 bases and J lost 4; bases outside the gene matches: 11. Germline-derived CDR1 and CDR2 are GTSNPN and SVGIG (reference sequence). The CDR3 is CAWTYSPGQGYEQYF. The CDR3 DNA sequence: TGTGCCTGGACTTACTCCCCGGGACAGGGATACGAGCAGTACTTC. The full variable domain, in which reference TRBV30 and TRBJ2-7 provide the parts outside the CDR3, is SQTIHQWPATLVQPVGSPLSLECTVEGTSNPNLYWYRQAAGRGLQLLFYSVGIGQISSEVPQNLSASRPQDRQFILSSKKLLLSDSGFYLCAWTYSPGQGYEQYFGPGTRLTVT.